This T cell receptor beta chain was sequenced during a study of shared clonotypes between healthy human individuals. Study context: Used for every donor were three CD4 naive, three CD4 memory, two CD8 naive and one CD8 memory plate.

As concerns this clone: This CDR3 is also generated by other DNA sequences in the sample.

Profiled with immunoSEQ multiplex PCR; TCRdb holds only in-frame clones, not every one. This table has approximately 2.5 million clones, over 85% appearing once. From germline, CDR1 is SGHTA and CDR2 FQGNSA. V lost 0 bases and J 1 base, leaving 10 bases between the germline ends. There are 15 residues in the CDR3. Sequencing was carried out using naive CD4+ T cells from PBMCs. Specified subset: CD45RA+ positively selected. The TCR originated in a man between 18 and 29 years old in good health. Some clones in this sample may be carry-over from other donors' samples. The J gene is TRBJ2-7, the V gene TRBV7-2; D assignment may be TRBD1 or TRBD2 (5 bases each). The CDR3 DNA sequence: TGTGCCAGCAGCTTAGCCCCGGGGCAGTCCTACGAGCAGTACTTC. It codes for CASSLAPGQSYEQYF.